This TCR beta chain is drawn from a study of T cell repertoires in ileal Crohn's disease. The germline CDR1 and CDR2 sequences are SNHLY and FYNNEI. V was clipped by 6 bases and J by 0 bases; unmatched bases: 1. This CDR3 region has 13 residues. Sequencing used immunoSEQ multiplex PCR; TCRdb keeps in-frame clones, though not all of them. The table lists fewer than 18,000 clones, roughly 80% of them singletons. The chain carries TRBV2 and TRBJ2-7, with TRBD1 matching over 8 bases. The sequence was obtained from an adult with Crohn's disease. Sequencing was done on a sample of ileal tissue. The CDR3 reads CASRDRASYEQYF. The CDR3 DNA reads TGTGCCAGCAGGGACAGGGCCTCCTACGAGCAGTACTTC.